This entry is about one T cell receptor beta chain. The antigen remains unidentified. Healthy bone marrow donors formed the donor group. Primers: 60 Vbeta forward and 13 Jbeta reverse. Assay: immunoSEQ multiplex PCR; the TCRdb copy retains only in-frame clones and omits some. The sample records approximately 140,000 clones, 70% to 85% being singletons. The record originates from a study of cytomegalovirus exposure and HLA in healthy donors. Whole-study results and caveats: Despite most TCR sequences being rare, some public TCRs occurred in many donors. HLA alleles showed associations with fewer than 20,000 TCR beta sequences in a later analysis, at a 0.05 false discovery rate. Immune exposure data for these donors was limited to CMV serostatus.

Germline V gene lookup returns CDR1 MNHNY and CDR2 SVGAGI (reference sequence). The V end was cut by 8 bases, the J end by 9 bases, with 14 bases between. The CDR3 runs 12 residues. This TCR was sampled from a woman between 40 and 50 years old in good health and CMV-seronegative. The V call is TRBV6-6, the J call TRBJ1-5, with no clear D. Sequencing was carried out using PBMCs. This CDR3 is CASVRSLGPQHF. The CDR3 region has the DNA TGTGCCAGCGTGAGATCCCTCGGGCCCCAGCATTTT.